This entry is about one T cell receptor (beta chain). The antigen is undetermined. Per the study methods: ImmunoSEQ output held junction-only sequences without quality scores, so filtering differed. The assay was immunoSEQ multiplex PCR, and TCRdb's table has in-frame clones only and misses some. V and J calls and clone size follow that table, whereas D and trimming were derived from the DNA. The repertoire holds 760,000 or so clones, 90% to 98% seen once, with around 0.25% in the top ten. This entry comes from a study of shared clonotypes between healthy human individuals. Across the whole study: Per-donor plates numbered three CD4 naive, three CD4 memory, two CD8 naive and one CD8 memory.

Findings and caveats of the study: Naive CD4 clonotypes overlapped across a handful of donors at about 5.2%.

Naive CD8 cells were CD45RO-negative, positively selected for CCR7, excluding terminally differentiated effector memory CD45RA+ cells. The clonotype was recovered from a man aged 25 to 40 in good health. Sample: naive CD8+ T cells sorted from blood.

The CDR3 reads CASSPDGRGYNEQFF. In DNA form, the CDR3 reads TGTGCCAGCAGCCCTGACGGTAGGGGCTACAATGAGCAGTTCTTC. This chain joins TRBV11-2 and TRBJ2-1; D is perhaps TRBD1 (5 bases). The V gene lost 5 bases and the J gene lost 3 bases, with 14 bases spanning the gap. This CDR3 is built from 15 residues. CDR1 SGHAT and CDR2 FQNNGV come from the germline V gene.